Listed here are 24 T cell receptor beta chains from one sample, sequenced in a study of OX40 agonist ivuxolimab in advanced cancers. Measured with immunoSEQ multiplex PCR; TCRdb has only the in-frame clones, and not every one. The sample shows approximately 48,000 clones, over 75% of them seen only once. The specimen comprised CD4+ or CD8+ T cells sorted from blood, sampled in a trial of the OX40 agonist ivuxolimab. The receptors were gathered from an adult with an advanced solid tumor such as melanoma, head and neck, liver or kidney cancer.

This sequence joins TRBV19 and TRBJ1-1; D might be TRBD1 (6 bases). This CDR3 has 11 amino acids. The ends were cut back, 6 bases at V and 7 bases at J, with 9 bases in the middle. Germline CDR1 reads LNHDA; CDR2 reads SQIVND (reference sequence). Here the CDR3 DNA reads TGTGCCAGTAGACGGACAGTTGAAGCTTTCTTT. Amino acids: CASRRTVEAFF.

V is TRBV4-1 and J is TRBJ1-1; D may be TRBD1 (6 bases). V lost 5 bases, J lost 5 bases, and 21 bases lay in between. This CDR3 region has 16 residues. Germline V gene data show CDR1 as MGHRA and CDR2 as YSYEKL. The CDR3 DNA reads as TGCGCCAGCAGCGCTCCGGGACATCGGAGGATAACTGAAGCTTTCTTT. This translates into CASSAPGHRRITEAFF.

The rearrangement links TRBV4-1 to TRBJ2-3; D is ambiguous. The CDR3 totals 17 residues. The germline CDR1 and CDR2 sequences are MGHRA and YSYEKL. The V end lost 0 bases, the J end lost 4 bases, and 17 bases lay between the germline ends. CDR3 coding DNA: TGCGCCAGCAGCCAAGATTTTCAGCGCACGATGGCAGATACGCAGTATTTT. Its translation: CASSQDFQRTMADTQYF.

V and J are TRBV6-1 and TRBJ1-6; possibly TRBD1 for D (6 bases). This CDR3 has 14 amino acids. Germline V gives CDR1 MNHNS, CDR2 SASEGT. Trimming shortened V by 4 bases and J by 9 bases, and 13 bases separated the two germline ends. The CDR3 nucleotides are TGTGCCAGCAGTGGGGGGGGCAGTATTTCACCCCTCCACTTT. Its protein is CASSGGGSISPLHF.

V gene TRBV18 combines with J gene TRBJ2-1, with 12 bases that match TRBD2. This CDR3 is 17 amino acids long. Germline values: CDR1 KGHSH, CDR2 LQKENI. V gave up 4 bases and J gave up 9 bases; unmatched junction bases: 13. CDR3 amino acids: CASSHPGLAGPLGEQFF. CDR3 in DNA: TGTGCCAGCTCACATCCGGGACTAGCGGGTCCACTTGGTGAGCAGTTCTTC.

This clone appeared a few times. The chain carries TRBV30 and TRBJ1-5; D perhaps matches TRBD1 (6 bases). The V end was cut by 2 bases, the J end by 7 bases, with 15 bases between. This CDR3 has 14 residues. Germline V lookup: CDR1 GTSNPN, CDR2 SVGIG (reference sequence). CDR3 DNA: TGTGCCTGGAGTCTCAATTCGGACAGACAGCCCCAGCATTTT. Protein sequence: CAWSLNSDRQPQHF.

The chain links TRBV6-5 to TRBJ1-4, with no clear D. V gave up 2 bases and J gave up 4 bases, with 8 bases separating them. This CDR3 has 14 amino acids. Looked up from germline, CDR1 is MNHEY and CDR2 is SVGAGI. The chain's CDR3 is CASSYTRSNEKLFF. CDR3 coding DNA: TGTGCCAGCAGTTACACCAGGAGTAATGAAAAACTGTTTTTT.

The gene calls are TRBV6-1 and TRBJ1-1; D unresolved. Germline V CDR1 and CDR2: MNHNS, SASEGT. The CDR3 length is 10 residues. Between the trimmed V and J ends, which lost 5 bases and 4 bases, there was a span of 2 bases. The CDR3: CASSFTEAFF. CDR3 nucleotides: TGTGCCAGCAGTTTCACTGAAGCTTTCTTT.

The chain recombines TRBV5-6 with TRBJ2-7, with a weak D call TRBD2 (6 bases). The CDR3 totals 14 residues. Trimming shortened V by 2 bases and J by 6 bases, and 15 bases separated the two germline ends. CDR1 and CDR2 from the germline V gene are SGHDT and YYEEEE. DNA of the CDR3: TGTGCCAGCAGCTTCCCGAGCGGGCGGGTCGAGCAGTACTTC. This translates into CASSFPSGRVEQYF.

The chain couples TRBV10-3 to TRBJ2-7, with 9 bases that match TRBD1. Germline lookup yields CDR1 ENHRY and CDR2 SYGVKD. This CDR3 is 14 amino acids long. The trim removed 3 bases at V and 9 bases at J, leaving 9 bases unmatched. The CDR3 bases are TGTGCCATCAGTGATACCGGGACAGGGTGGATGCAGTACTTC. This encodes CAISDTGTGWMQYF.

J is TRBJ2-7 and V is TRBV9; possibly TRBD1 for D (6 bases). With 0 bases removed from V and 0 bases from J, the gap between germline ends came to 28 bases. CDR1 and CDR2 (germline): SGDLS, YYNGEE. The CDR3 is made up of 21 amino acids. CDR3 bases: TGTGCCAGCAGCGTAGCTCCGTCGTGGGTTGGCGGACAGAGTCTCTCCTACGAGCAGTACTTC. This translates into CASSVAPSWVGGQSLSYEQYF.

This clone was seen a few times. At the DNA level, this CDR3 is encoded by other sequences in the same sample as well. The chain has TRBV7-9 and TRBJ1-2; D unresolved. This CDR3 comprises 11 residues. Trimming cost V 6 bases and J 2 bases, with 4 bases left between them. Germline CDR1 and CDR2: SEHNR and FQNEAQ (reference sequence). The CDR3 DNA reads as TGTGCCAGCAGTCTGAACTATGGCTACACCTTC. It translates to CASSLNYGYTF. Based on the CDR3 plus reference TRBV7-9 and TRBJ1-2, the full variable domain is DTGVSQNPRHKITKRGQNVTFRCDPISEHNRLYWYRQTLGQGPEFLTYFQNEAQLEKSRLLSDRFSAERPKGSFSTLEIQRTEQGDSAMYLCASSLNYGYTFGSGTRLTVV.

The chain carries TRBV28 and TRBJ2-1; weak D call: TRBD2 (6 bases). The length of the CDR3 is 12 residues. V was trimmed by 8 bases and J by 5 bases, leaving 10 bases between them. Germline V gene sequence: CDR1 MDHEN, CDR2 SYDVKM. The CDR3 DNA reads TGTGCCAGCTGGAGGGCTGACAATGAGCAGTTCTTC. Protein product: CASWRADNEQFF. Together with reference TRBV28 and TRBJ2-1, the CDR3 gives the full variable domain: DVKVTQSSRYLVKRTGEKVFLECVQDMDHENMFWYRQDPGLGLRLIYFSYDVKMKEKGDIPEGYSVSREKKERFSLILESASTNQTSMYLCASWRADNEQFFGPGTRLTVL.

The chain recombines TRBV5-4 with TRBJ2-5; 7 nucleotides agree with TRBD1. V trimming: 2 bases; J trimming: 2 bases; junction bases outside the gene matches: 3. The germline CDR1 and CDR2 sequences are SGHNT and YYREEE (reference sequence). The CDR3 runs to 14 residues. CDR3 amino acids: CASSFQTGQETQYF. CDR3 DNA sequence: TGTGCCAGCAGCTTCCAGACAGGGCAAGAGACCCAGTACTTC.

V gene TRBV19 combines with J gene TRBJ1-1; D remains unclear. Trimming shortened V by 6 bases and J by 4 bases, and 12 bases separated the two germline ends. The CDR3 length is 13 residues. Germline V gene sequence: CDR1 LNHDA, CDR2 SQIVND (reference sequence). As DNA, the CDR3 is TGTGCCAGTAGCCTAGGGAGGAGCACTGAAGCTTTCTTT. It yields the protein CASSLGRSTEAFF.

This clone was picked up one time. The chain carries TRBV5-5 and TRBJ1-1; D not certain. Germline V lookup: CDR1 SGHKS, CDR2 YYEKEE (reference sequence). Between the trimmed V and J ends, which lost 1 base and 1 base, there was a span of 8 bases. The CDR3 runs to 14 residues. The CDR3: CASSLSLGNTEAFF. CDR3 sequence (DNA): TGTGCCAGCAGCTTGAGTCTGGGGAACACTGAAGCTTTCTTT. The full variable domain, with the rest looked up from reference TRBV5-5 and TRBJ1-1, is DAGVTQSPTHLIKTRGQQVTLRCSPISGHKSVSWYQQVLGQGPQFIFQYYEKEERGRGNFPDRFSARQFPNYSSELNVNALLLGDSALYLCASSLSLGNTEAFFGQGTRLTVV.

The V and J genes are TRBV29-1 and TRBJ1-1; possible D gene TRBD1, 5 bases. CDR3 length: 11 amino acids. Germline assignment: CDR1 SQVTM and CDR2 ANQGSEA. V lost 6 bases to trimming and J lost 1 base, with 6 bases between them. The CDR3 region has the DNA TGCAGCGTGGGGCAGAACACTGAAGCTTTCTTT. This sequence encodes CSVGQNTEAFF.

This chain connects TRBV7-2 to TRBJ2-3; 8 positions agree with TRBD1. J was trimmed by 0 bases and V by 3 bases; bases with no gene match: 5. Germline V gives CDR1 SGHTA, CDR2 FQGNSA. The CDR3 sequence is 16 residues long. The CDR3 spells CASSLGDRLSTDTQYF. CDR3 nucleotide sequence: TGTGCCAGCAGCTTGGGGGACAGGCTAAGCACAGATACGCAGTATTTT.

The chain recombines TRBV2 with TRBJ2-1, with 7 bases aligning to TRBD2. Germline V gene lookup returns CDR1 SNHLY and CDR2 FYNNEI. The J segment lost 5 bases and the V segment lost 4 bases, leaving 8 bases of the junction unmatched. This CDR3 is built from 15 residues. The CDR3 DNA is TGTGCCAGCAGTGGCACCGGGACTAACAACAATGAGCAGTTCTTC. This encodes CASSGTGTNNNEQFF. Filled out from reference TRBV2 and TRBJ2-1, the complete variable domain reads EPEVTQTPSHQVTQMGQEVILRCVPISNHLYFYWYRQILGQKVEFLVSFYNNEISEKSEIFDDQFSVERPDGSNFTLKIRSTKLEDSAMYFCASSGTGTNNNEQFFGPGTRLTVL.

The gene calls are TRBV18 and TRBJ2-7; D remains unclear. The germline CDR1 and CDR2 sequences are KGHSH and LQKENI. This CDR3 comprises 14 residues. The germline V and J ends were trimmed by 3 bases and 1 base, with 10 bases remaining between them. Written as DNA, the CDR3 is TGTGCCAGCTCACCGTCACAGATATCCTACGAGCAGTACTTC. Its protein product is CASSPSQISYEQYF.

The chain joins TRBV4-1 to TRBJ2-3; D tentatively reads TRBD1 or TRBD2 (5 bases each). V was cut by 0 bases and J by 4 bases, with 20 bases left in between. This CDR3 is built from 18 residues. Looked up from germline, CDR1 is MGHRA and CDR2 is YSYEKL. The CDR3 reads CASSQEAEGGLRADTQYF. The CDR3 DNA is TGCGCCAGCAGCCAAGAAGCAGAGGGCGGCCTCAGGGCAGATACGCAGTATTTT.

The chain employs TRBV28 and TRBJ1-6; D remains unclear. Trimming left V 7 bases short and J 10 bases short, with 14 bases between. CDR1 and CDR2 (germline): MDHEN, SYDVKM. This CDR3 is built from 13 residues. This CDR3 reads CASKAGAGSPLHF. As DNA, the CDR3 is TGTGCCAGCAAAGCGGGAGCGGGGTCACCCCTCCACTTT.

The V gene is TRBV9, the J gene TRBJ1-1; 8 bases fit TRBD1. With 3 bases clipped from V and 6 bases from J, the junction kept 4 bases outside the gene matches. Germline V gene sequence: CDR1 SGDLS, CDR2 YYNGEE. There are 13 residues in the CDR3. The DNA for the CDR3 is TGTGCCAGCAGCGCCCAGGGGGCGTCTGAAGCTTTCTTT. Translation gives CASSAQGASEAFF.

The chain has TRBV28 and TRBJ2-3; 13 nucleotides match TRBD2. Germline V gene lookup returns CDR1 MDHEN and CDR2 SYDVKM. The V and J ends lost 5 bases and 2 bases, in that order; junction bases with no gene match: 7. The CDR3 consists of 17 residues. CDR3 coding DNA: TGTGCCAGCAGTCCGGGACTAGCGGGGATACACACAGATACGCAGTATTTT. This sequence encodes CASSPGLAGIHTDTQYF.